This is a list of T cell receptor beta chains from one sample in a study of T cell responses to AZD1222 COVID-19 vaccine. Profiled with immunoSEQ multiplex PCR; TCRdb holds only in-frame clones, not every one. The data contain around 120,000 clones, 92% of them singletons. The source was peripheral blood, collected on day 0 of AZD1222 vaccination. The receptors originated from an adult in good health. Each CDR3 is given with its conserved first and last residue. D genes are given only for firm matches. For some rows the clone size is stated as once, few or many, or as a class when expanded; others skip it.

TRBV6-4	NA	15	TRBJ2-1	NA	TGTGCCAGCAGTGACTCGACTAGCTCCTACAATGAGCAGTTCTTC	CASSDSTSSYNEQFF
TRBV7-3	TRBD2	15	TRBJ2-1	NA	TGTGCCAGCAGCAACGCGGGGGGGCTAAATAATGAGCAGTTCTTC	CASSNAGGLNNEQFF
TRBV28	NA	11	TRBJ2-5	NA	TGTGCCAGCAGTCTCAAAGAGACCCAGTACTTC	CASSLKETQYF
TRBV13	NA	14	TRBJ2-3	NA	TGTGCCAGCAGCTTCCGTGAGCGAGGGGATACGCAGTATTTT	CASSFRERGDTQYF
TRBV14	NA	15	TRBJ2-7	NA	TGTGCCAGCAGCTCACCCGGGATCCTCGGGTACGAGCAGTACTTC	CASSSPGILGYEQYF
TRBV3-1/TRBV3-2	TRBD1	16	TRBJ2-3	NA	TGTGCCAGCAGCCAAGGGACAGGGGGCGGGGAAGATACGCAGTATTTT	CASSQGTGGGEDTQYF
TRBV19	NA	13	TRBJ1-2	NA	TGTGCCAGTACCGGACAGATAAACTATGGCTACACCTTC	CASTGQINYGYTF
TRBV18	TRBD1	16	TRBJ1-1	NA	TGTGCCAGCTCACCACTCGCAGGGGCAGGGGGCACTGAAGCTTTCTTT	CASSPLAGAGGTEAFF
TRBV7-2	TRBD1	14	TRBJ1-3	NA	TGTGCCAGCAGCTGGGACAGCTCTGGAAACACCATATATTTT	CASSWDSSGNTIYF
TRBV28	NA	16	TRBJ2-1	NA	TGTGCCAGCAGTCCCATGGGGGGGGCCGGCTACAATGAGCAGTTCTTC	CASSPMGGAGYNEQFF
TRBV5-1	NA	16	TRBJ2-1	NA	TGCGCCAGCAGCTTGGGGCGGGGCGGAAGGGACAATGAGCAGTTCTTC	CASSLGRGGRDNEQFF
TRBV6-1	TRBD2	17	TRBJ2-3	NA	TGTGCCAGCAGTGAAAGTAGGGGGGGAACTAGCGGGGTTACGCAGTATTTT	CASSESRGGTSGVTQYF
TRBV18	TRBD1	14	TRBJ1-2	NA	TGTGCCAGCTCACAATCAGGGGGGAGCTATGGCTACACCTTC	CASSQSGGSYGYTF
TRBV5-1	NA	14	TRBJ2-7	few	TGCGCCAGCAGTGTCCTGGGGGGCAACTACGAGCAGTACTTC	CASSVLGGNYEQYF
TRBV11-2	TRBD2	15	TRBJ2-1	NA	TGTGCCAGCAGCCTAACTAGCGGGAGTCCCGATGAGCAGTTCTTC	CASSLTSGSPDEQFF
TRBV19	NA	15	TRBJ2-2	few	TGTGCCAGTAAGAACCGCGAAACATACACCGGGGAGCTGTTTTTT	CASKNRETYTGELFF
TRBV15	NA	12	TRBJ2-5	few	TGTGCCACCAGCACCGGAGGGGGAATCCAGTACTTC	CATSTGGGIQYF
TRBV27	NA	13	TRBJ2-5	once	TGTGCCAGCAGCCAGGGAGTACAAGAGACCCAGTACTTC	CASSQGVQETQYF
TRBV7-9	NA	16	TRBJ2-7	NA	TGTGCCAGCAGCCTCTCTGGAGGGGGGACCACCTACGAGCAGTACTTC	CASSLSGGGTTYEQYF
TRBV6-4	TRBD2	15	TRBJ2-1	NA	TGTGCCAGCAGTAGACTAGCGGGAGCGTACAATGAGCAGTTCTTC	CASSRLAGAYNEQFF
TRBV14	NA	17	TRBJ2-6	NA	TGTGCCAGCAGCCAGAGGGACCCGCGCTCTGGGGCCAACGTCCTGACTTTC	CASSQRDPRSGANVLTF
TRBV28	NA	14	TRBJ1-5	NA	TGTGCCAGCAGTTTTTCCGTCCAGGGCCAGCCCCAGCATTTT	CASSFSVQGQPQHF
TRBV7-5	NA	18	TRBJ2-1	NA	TGTGTCAGAAGCTTACCCCCAGGGGTAGCGGAATCCTACAATGAGCAGTTCTTC	CVRSLPPGVAESYNEQFF
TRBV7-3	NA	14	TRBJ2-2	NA	TGTGCCAGCAGCTTAGGGGGCCCCACCGGGGAGCTGTTTTTT	CASSLGGPTGELFF
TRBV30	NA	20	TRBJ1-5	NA	TGTGCCTGGAGTGTAACCCTCCTACTGGGCAGGGCCGGTAGCAATCAGCCCCAGCATTTT	CAWSVTLLLGRAGSNQPQHF
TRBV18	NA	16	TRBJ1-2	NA	TGTGCCAGCTCACCACCGACAGACGGGGTTAACTATGGCTACACCTTC	CASSPPTDGVNYGYTF
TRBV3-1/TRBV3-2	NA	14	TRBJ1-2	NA	TGTGCCAGCAGCCAAGCAGGGGCCAACTATGGCTACACCTTC	CASSQAGANYGYTF
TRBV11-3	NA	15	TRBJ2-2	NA	TGTGCCAGCAGCTCCCGGGCTAGGGGCACCGGGGAGCTGTTTTTT	CASSSRARGTGELFF
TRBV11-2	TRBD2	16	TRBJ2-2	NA	TGTGCCAGCAGCTTAGTCTCTGCGGGGGGGACCGGGGAGCTGTTTTTT	CASSLVSAGGTGELFF
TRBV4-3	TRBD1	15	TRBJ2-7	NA	TGCGCCAGCCGAAGGGGGACAGGCGATTCCTACGAGCAGTACTTC	CASRRGTGDSYEQYF
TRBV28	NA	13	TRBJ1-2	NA	TGTGCCAGCAGCTATACTGATAACTATGGCTACACCTTC	CASSYTDNYGYTF
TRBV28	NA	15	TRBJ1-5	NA	TGTGCCAGCACTAAACGGGGGGCTGGCAATCAGCCCCAGCATTTT	CASTKRGAGNQPQHF
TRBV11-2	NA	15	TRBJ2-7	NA	TGTGCCAGCAGCCCTCTAAGTTTAAGCTCCTACGAGCAGTACTTC	CASSPLSLSSYEQYF
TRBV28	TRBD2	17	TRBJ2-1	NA	TGTGCCAGCAGGTGGACTAGCGGGAGACCCCGGGGAAATGAGCAGTTCTTC	CASRWTSGRPRGNEQFF
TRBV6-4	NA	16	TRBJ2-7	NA	TGTGCCAGCAGAGTAACGGGGGCAAGACGCTCCTACGAGCAGTACTTC	CASRVTGARRSYEQYF
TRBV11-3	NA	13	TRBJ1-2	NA	TGTGCCAGCAGCTTGCAGTTGGGCTATGGCTACACCTTC	CASSLQLGYGYTF
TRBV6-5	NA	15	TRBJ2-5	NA	TGTGCCAGCACAGCAGGGTTTAGGGGGAGGGAGACCCAGTACTTC	CASTAGFRGRETQYF
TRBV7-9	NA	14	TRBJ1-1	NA	TGTGCCAGCAGCTTACAGGGGCGGAACACTGAAGCTTTCTTT	CASSLQGRNTEAFF
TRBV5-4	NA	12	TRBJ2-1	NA	TGTGCCAGCAGCTTGATCCGGGACCTTCCCGTCTTC	CASSLIRDLPVF
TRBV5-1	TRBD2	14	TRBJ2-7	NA	TGCGCCAGCAGCTTGATCAGCGGGGACTACGAGCAGTACTTC	CASSLISGDYEQYF
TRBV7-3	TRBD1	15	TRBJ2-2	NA	TGTGCCAGCAGCTTCGGGACAGGGGACACCGGGGAGCTGTTTTTT	CASSFGTGDTGELFF
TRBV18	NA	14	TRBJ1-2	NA	TGTGCCAGCTCATCCACAGGGTCGGTCTATGGCTACACCTTC	CASSSTGSVYGYTF
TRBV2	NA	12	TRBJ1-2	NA	TGTGCCAGCAGTGAAACAATTGCTGGCTACACCTTC	CASSETIAGYTF
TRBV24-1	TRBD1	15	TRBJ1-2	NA	TGTGCCACCAGTGACCCGGACAGGGGGTGGCATGGCTACACCTTC	CATSDPDRGWHGYTF
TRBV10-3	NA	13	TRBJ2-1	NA	TGTGCCATCAGTGGGGGCGCGTACAATGAGCAGTTCTTC	CAISGGAYNEQFF
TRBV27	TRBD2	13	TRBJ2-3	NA	TGTGCCACCCGGGGAGGGGTCCAGGATACGCAGTATTTT	CATRGGVQDTQYF
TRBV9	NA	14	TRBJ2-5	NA	TGTGCCAGCAGCGTAGTAACCGGGGGAGCGACCCAGTACTTC	CASSVVTGGATQYF
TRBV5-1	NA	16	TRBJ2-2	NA	TGCGCCAGCAGCTTGGAACCACTCCAGAACACCGGGGAGCTGTTTTTT	CASSLEPLQNTGELFF